This TCR beta chain emerged from a study of T cells expressing NK-cell markers. As for the study in general: Underlying the TCR beta repertoires were sorted CD3+CD56+NKG2C+, CD3+CD56+NKG2C- and CD3+CD56-NKG2C+ T cells. Seven of the eight sequenced donors were classified as HCMV-seropositive, and one was classified as seronegative.

Whole-study results and caveats: Similarly, these clonotypes led the CD3+CD56-NKG2C+ fraction as well in four donors.

On this clonotype itself: Its antigen is currently unknown.

Germline V gives CDR1 MRHNA, CDR2 SNTAGT. This CDR3 has 16 residues. TCR beta libraries carry UMIs added by 5'RACE template switching. TCRdb reworked the 5' RACE reads into one entry per CDR3 protein, no DNA. Its listing shows 300,000 to 450,000 distinct CDR3 sequences. The material sequenced was blood T cells: a sorted CD56 or NKG2C T cell subset, CD4+ or CD8+ T cells, or bulk PBMC T cells (not recorded which). The rearrangement uses TRBV6-4 and TRBJ2-3. The clonotype comes from a man between 18 and 69 years old in good health. The CDR3 region is CASSDSGRSSTDTQYF.